This T cell receptor beta chain was found in a study of CD8 T cells in ankylosing spondylitis. In regard to this clonotype: Its antigen is as yet unknown.

TCRdb ran MiXCR on the 5' RACE reads and lists one entry per CDR3 protein. The table includes around 770,000 distinct CDR3 sequences, about an eighth detected once. The CDR3 length is 15 residues. Germline values: CDR1 ENHRY, CDR2 SYGVKD. The V gene lost 4 bases and the J gene lost 3 bases, with 12 bases spanning the gap. Overall study findings and caveats: Disease-linked clones had a CD8+ phenotype and relatively low frequency in peripheral blood. Among TCR beta sequences, a motif of under ten highly homologous variants appeared characteristic of ankylosing spondylitis blood.

Sequencing was performed on blood, either unsorted or a sorted T cell fraction (not recorded which). The clonotype originates from a male donor with ankylosing spondylitis. This chain uses TRBV10-3 with TRBJ2-2; D is undetermined. In DNA form, the CDR3 reads TGTGCCATCAGTGTAACCGGGTATCACACCGGGGAGCTGTTTTTT. Its translation is CAISVTGYHTGELFF.